One sample yielded the 32 T cell receptor beta chains listed below, sequenced in a study of cytomegalovirus exposure and HLA in healthy donors (dated by TCRdb to about 2017). The library was obtained by the immunoSEQ multiplex PCR assay. TCRdb stores this immuneACCESS table with in-frame sequences only. Part of the clones is absent; in the studies checked, under half of the shortfall reflects unresolved V genes, and no reason is known for the rest. A total of 70,000 to 95,000 clones appear in this sample, 80% to 95% of them only once. The ten largest clonotypes hold approximately 3.8% of the sample. The specimen was PBMCs. These receptors all come from a woman aged 25 to 39 in good health and CMV-seronegative.

V usage is TRBV30 and J usage is TRBJ1-4; no definite D call. Germline CDR1 reads GTSNPN; CDR2 reads SVGIG (reference sequence). The ends were cut back, 4 bases at V and 0 bases at J, with 9 bases in the middle. This CDR3 contains 14 residues. The CDR3 sequence: CAWTSGATNEKLFF. CDR3 nucleotide sequence: TGTGCCTGGACGTCCGGAGCAACTAATGAAAAACTGTTTTTT. Combining the CDR3 with reference TRBV30 and TRBJ1-4 gives the whole variable domain SQTIHQWPATLVQPVGSPLSLECTVEGTSNPNLYWYRQAAGRGLQLLFYSVGIGQISSEVPQNLSASRPQDRQFILSSKKLLLSDSGFYLCAWTSGATNEKLFFGSGTQLSVL.

The chain is built from TRBV28 and TRBJ1-2; D not resolved. Per germline, CDR1 MDHEN and CDR2 SYDVKM. The CDR3 extends over 14 amino acids. V was shortened by 5 bases and J by 0 bases, with 10 bases between the two germline ends. The CDR3 DNA reads as TGTGCCAGCAGTCCACAGAATGCTAACTATGGCTACACCTTC. Residues: CASSPQNANYGYTF.

The rearrangement joins TRBV10-2 to TRBJ2-5; D is possibly TRBD1 (6 bases). V shed 8 bases and J shed 0 bases, with 16 bases lying between them. The CDR3 covers 15 residues. Germline lookup yields CDR1 WSHSY and CDR2 SAAADI. The CDR3 nucleotides are TGCGCCAGCTGTATATTTGAGGGGGACCAAGAGACCCAGTACTTC. This codes for CASCIFEGDQETQYF.

The chain has TRBV27 and TRBJ1-5; tentative D call: TRBD1 (6 bases). This CDR3 is built from 15 residues. CDR1 is MNHEY and CDR2 is SMNVEV in the germline V gene (reference sequence). The V and J ends lost 6 bases and 2 bases respectively, with 14 bases between them. CDR3 sequence: CASSLGGLRNQPQHF. The CDR3 DNA follows: TGTGCCAGCAGCCTGGGGGGGCTGCGCAATCAGCCCCAGCATTTT.

This sequence joins TRBV19 and TRBJ2-1; maybe TRBD2 (5 bases). Germline CDR1 LNHDA, CDR2 SQIVND (reference sequence). V was shortened by 4 bases and J by 2 bases, with 15 bases between the two germline ends. The CDR3 runs to 16 residues. CDR3 amino acids: CASSNVGGRPYNEQFF. The CDR3 nucleotides are TGTGCCAGTAGTAACGTGGGCGGGCGACCCTACAATGAGCAGTTCTTC.

The chain couples TRBV18 to TRBJ2-5; D might be TRBD2 (6 bases). The CDR3 extends over 12 amino acids. Looked up from germline, CDR1 is KGHSH and CDR2 is LQKENI. The V gene lost 3 bases and the J gene lost 5 bases, with 7 bases spanning the gap. The DNA of the CDR3 is TGTGCCAGCTCACCCCGGGGGGAGACCCAGTACTTC. Translating gives CASSPRGETQYF.

The chain employs TRBV6-4 and TRBJ2-5, with D perhaps matching TRBD2 (6 bases). The CDR3 is 18 amino acids. V dropped 4 bases and J dropped 1 base, with 22 bases sitting between them. Germline loops: CDR1 MRHNA, CDR2 SNTAGT. CDR3 sequence (DNA): TGTGCCAGCAGTGCTTTAACCGGGACCCCGGAGGGCCAAGAGACCCAGTACTTC. Its translation is CASSALTGTPEGQETQYF.

The chain recombines TRBV7-2 with TRBJ2-4; possibly TRBD2 for D (5 bases). The V end was cut by 3 bases, the J end by 7 bases, with 13 bases between. CDR3 length: 14 amino acids. Germline V gene data show CDR1 as SGHTA and CDR2 as FQGNSA. CDR3 nucleotide sequence: TGTGCCAGCAGCTTCATCGATCCGGGGAACATTCAGTACTTC. Its protein product is CASSFIDPGNIQYF. Full variable domain (missing parts from reference TRBV7-2 and TRBJ2-4): GAGVSQSPSNKVTEKGKDVELRCDPISGHTALYWYRQSLGQGLEFLIYFQGNSAPDKSGLPSDRFSAERTGGSVSTLTIQRTQQEDSAVYLCASSFIDPGNIQYFGAGTRLSVL.

This clone was recorded once. The rearrangement joins TRBV5-1 to TRBJ1-2, with 7 bases matching TRBD1. Germline V gives CDR1 SGHRS, CDR2 YFSETQ. This CDR3 region has 13 residues. V was clipped by 4 bases and J by 5 bases; unmatched bases: 5. The CDR3 spells CASSRGTEYGYTF. The CDR3 region has the DNA TGCGCCAGCAGCCGCGGGACAGAGTATGGCTACACCTTC.

This rearrangement joins TRBV9 to TRBJ2-1, with 9 bases that match TRBD1. The CDR3 is made up of 16 amino acids. Looked up from germline, CDR1 is SGDLS and CDR2 is YYNGEE. V lost 0 bases, J lost 6 bases, and 7 bases stayed unmatched. The CDR3 loop is CASSVGDRGSLNEQFF. For the CDR3, the DNA is TGTGCCAGCAGCGTAGGCGACAGGGGGTCACTCAATGAGCAGTTCTTC.

As DNA, the CDR3 is TGCAGCGTTGGTCCGGTTCCCTACGAGCAGTACTTC. Protein sequence: CSVGPVPYEQYF. This chain uses TRBV29-1 with TRBJ2-7; D unresolved. CDR1 SQVTM and CDR2 ANQGSEA come from the germline V gene. V dropped 4 bases and J dropped 2 bases, with 9 bases sitting between them. The CDR3 contains 12 residues.

This chain uses TRBV27 with TRBJ2-5, with TRBD1 matching over 10 bases. With V trimmed by 6 bases and J by 5 bases, 9 bases remained unmatched. CDR3 length: 15 residues. Germline V lookup: CDR1 MNHEY, CDR2 SMNVEV (reference sequence). In DNA form, the CDR3 reads TGTGCCAGCAGCAGACCCGGGACAGGGGTCGAGACCCAGTACTTC. Translation gives CASSRPGTGVETQYF.

This chain uses TRBV19 with TRBJ1-1, with unresolved D. The germline V gene has CDR1 LNHDA and CDR2 SQIVND (reference sequence). The CDR3 loop spans 15 amino acids. Trimming pared 1 base from V and 1 base from J, leaving 10 bases between. The CDR3 region has the DNA TGTGCCAGTAGTATAGTCCAGGCTGCGAACACTGAAGCTTTCTTT. Protein product: CASSIVQAANTEAFF. Using reference TRBV19 and TRBJ1-1 for the parts outside the CDR3, the full variable domain is DGGITQSPKYLFRKEGQNVTLSCEQNLNHDAMYWYRQDPGQGLRLIYYSQIVNDFQKGDIAEGYSVSREKKESFPLTVTSAQKNPTAFYLCASSIVQAANTEAFFGQGTRLTVV.

The J gene is TRBJ2-7, the V gene TRBV11-3; D gene unclear. This CDR3 spans 14 amino acids. Germline assignment: CDR1 SGHNT and CDR2 YENEEA. Trimming pared 1 base from V and 2 bases from J, leaving 9 bases between. The CDR3 reads CASSLGPSTYEQYF. CDR3 sequence (DNA): TGTGCCAGCAGCTTAGGTCCTAGTACCTACGAGCAGTACTTC.

The chain employs TRBV18 and TRBJ2-3, with TRBD2 matching over 7 bases. Trimming took 4 bases from V and 8 from J; bases not matched to a gene: 15. Germline loops: CDR1 KGHSH, CDR2 LQKENI. CDR3 length: 16 residues. The CDR3 protein is CASSLSLAGVYGTQYF. CDR3 DNA sequence: TGTGCCAGCTCACTATCTCTGGCGGGAGTCTATGGTACGCAGTATTTT.

The chain employs TRBV28 and TRBJ2-1, with TRBD2 matching over 7 bases. The CDR3 consists of 15 residues. The V gene end was trimmed by 5 bases and the J gene end by 5 bases; junction bases not matched to a gene: 9. Germline V gene lookup returns CDR1 MDHEN and CDR2 SYDVKM. CDR3 residues: CASSPTGAGNNEQFF. CDR3 in DNA: TGTGCCAGCAGTCCCACGGGAGCGGGGAACAATGAGCAGTTCTTC.

V and J are TRBV7-2 and TRBJ1-5, with TRBD1 identical over 7 bases. The V and J ends lost 5 bases and 2 bases, in that order; junction bases with no gene match: 3. Germline V gene lookup returns CDR1 SGHTA and CDR2 FQGNSA. The CDR3 has 14 residues. The CDR3 sequence: CASSITGGNQPQHF. Here the CDR3 DNA reads TGTGCCAGCAGCATCACAGGGGGCAATCAGCCCCAGCATTTT.

This chain joins TRBV4-1 and TRBJ1-4; D is ambiguous. Germline CDR1 and CDR2: MGHRA and YSYEKL. This CDR3 has 13 amino acids. Trimming pared 1 base from V and 7 bases from J, leaving 7 bases between. CDR3 region: CASSQGSGEKLFF. DNA for the CDR3: TGCGCCAGCAGCCAAGGATCGGGTGAAAAACTGTTTTTT.

This sequence joins TRBV9 and TRBJ2-3; 8 nucleotides match TRBD2. CDR3 length equals 16 residues. Losses at the gene ends were 10 bases for V and 1 base for J; bases not matched to a gene: 14. Looked up from germline, CDR1 is SGDLS and CDR2 is YYNGEE. CDR3 sequence reads: CASSDERGIGTDTQYF. The DNA of the CDR3 is TGTGCCTCCTCGGATGAGCGGGGGATCGGCACAGATACGCAGTATTTT.

The CDR3 DNA reads TGTGCCAGCAGTTTAGGGGGGACAGCCGCTGCCCCACTTGAAGCTTTCTTT. Protein: CASSLGGTAAAPLEAFF. The chain has TRBV27 and TRBJ1-1; TRBD1 matches 7 bases. There are 17 residues in the CDR3. The V gene end was trimmed by 2 bases and the J gene end by 7 bases; junction bases not matched to a gene: 16. Germline CDR1 MNHEY, CDR2 SMNVEV (reference sequence).

This chain uses TRBV6-5 with TRBJ1-5; D call uncertain. The CDR3 consists of 13 residues. Trimming removed 3 bases at V and 4 bases at J, with 7 bases between. The germline V gene encodes CDR1 MNHEY and CDR2 SVGAGI. The CDR3 DNA follows: TGTGCCAGCAGTTATACTTTAAATCAGCCCCAGCATTTT. It is translated as CASSYTLNQPQHF.

This clone was recorded a few times. V is TRBV12-5 and J is TRBJ2-1; the match to TRBD2 covers 7 bases. J lost 5 bases, V lost 4 bases, and 11 bases had no gene match. The CDR3 is 16 amino acids. Germline CDR1 is LGHNT and CDR2 is FRNRAP. In DNA, the CDR3 is TGTGCTAGTGGTTCGCCGACTGGGAGGGGAAACAATGAGCAGTTCTTC. This translates into CASGSPTGRGNNEQFF.

The V and J genes are TRBV30 and TRBJ2-1; 10 bases are shared with TRBD2. CDR3 length: 12 amino acids. CDR1 and CDR2 (germline): GTSNPN, SVGIG (reference sequence). Trimming took 3 bases from V and 12 from J; bases not matched to a gene: 5. The CDR3 sequence: CAWRTVAGGQFF. The CDR3 bases are TGTGCCTGGAGGACCGTAGCGGGAGGGCAGTTCTTC.

The CDR3 here is CASSLETDFGYTF. The DNA of the CDR3 is TGTGCCAGCAGTTTGGAGACAGACTTTGGCTACACCTTC. This chain joins TRBV28 and TRBJ1-2; perhaps TRBD1 as D (5 bases). Germline-derived CDR1 and CDR2 are MDHEN and SYDVKM. V was clipped by 3 bases and J by 7 bases, with 12 bases between them. The CDR3 has 13 amino acids.

CDR3: CASSRGERQPQHF. The DNA for the CDR3 is TGTGCCAGCTCACGAGGAGAGCGTCAGCCCCAGCATTTT. This chain connects TRBV18 to TRBJ1-5; D is undetermined. The V and J ends lost 4 bases and 6 bases respectively, with 10 bases between them. The CDR3 is 13 amino acids. Germline V gives CDR1 KGHSH, CDR2 LQKENI.

The chain uses TRBV5-1 and TRBJ1-5; the D gene is possibly TRBD1 (6 bases). Germline V gives CDR1 SGHRS, CDR2 YFSETQ. V gave up 0 bases and J gave up 5 bases, with 12 bases separating them. This CDR3 has 15 residues. DNA of the CDR3: TGCGCCAGCAGCTTGGAGGGAACAGGGTATCAGCCCCAGCATTTT. Its protein product is CASSLEGTGYQPQHF. The complete variable domain, with remaining parts taken from reference TRBV5-1 and TRBJ1-5, reads KAGVTQTPRYLIKTRGQQVTLSCSPISGHRSVSWYQQTPGQGLQFLFEYFSETQRNKGNFPGRFSGRQFSNSRSEMNVSTLELGDSALYLCASSLEGTGYQPQHFGDGTRLSIL.

This chain joins TRBV28 and TRBJ1-5; D gene unclear. This CDR3 region has 13 residues. V was shortened by 4 bases and J by 5 bases, with 9 bases between the two germline ends. Germline V CDR1 and CDR2: MDHEN, SYDVKM. CDR3 in amino acids: CASSSLGHQPQHF. CDR3 nucleotides: TGTGCCAGCAGTTCTCTTGGCCATCAGCCCCAGCATTTT.

V and J are TRBV7-9 and TRBJ1-3; D is possibly TRBD1 (6 bases). The CDR3 contains 16 residues. Trimming shortened V by 1 base and J by 1 base, and 11 bases separated the two germline ends. Germline V gene sequence: CDR1 SEHNR, CDR2 FQNEAQ (reference sequence). The CDR3 region has the DNA TGTGCCAGCAGCTTAGGCAGGGGATTTTCTGGAAACACCATATATTTT. This codes for CASSLGRGFSGNTIYF. Combining the CDR3 with reference TRBV7-9 and TRBJ1-3 gives the whole variable domain DTGVSQNPRHKITKRGQNVTFRCDPISEHNRLYWYRQTLGQGPEFLTYFQNEAQLEKSRLLSDRFSAERPKGSFSTLEIQRTEQGDSAMYLCASSLGRGFSGNTIYFGEGSWLTVV.

V is TRBV6-5 and J is TRBJ2-5; D uncertain. Germline loops: CDR1 MNHEY, CDR2 SVGAGI. V lost 6 bases and J lost 6, with 14 bases in between. This CDR3 contains 13 residues. The CDR3 region has the DNA TGTGCCAGCAGGTTGGGTGGAGAAAAGACCCAGTACTTC. Its translation is CASRLGGEKTQYF.

The chain carries TRBV9 and TRBJ1-6, with D unresolved. CDR3 length: 16 amino acids. Between the trimmed V and J ends, which lost 0 bases and 0 bases, there was a span of 7 bases. Germline loops: CDR1 SGDLS, CDR2 YYNGEE. This CDR3 reads CASSVEGSSYNSPLHF. CDR3 bases: TGTGCCAGCAGCGTAGAAGGGAGCTCCTATAATTCACCCCTCCACTTT.

V is TRBV9 and J is TRBJ2-3; D may be TRBD1 (5 bases). This CDR3 has 14 residues. The V end lost 3 bases, the J end lost 5 bases, and 13 bases lay between the germline ends. Germline CDR1 reads SGDLS; CDR2 reads YYNGEE. CDR3 sequence: CASSERQGLDTQYF. The DNA for the CDR3 is TGTGCCAGCAGCGAACGGCAGGGCCTAGATACGCAGTATTTT.

The chain links TRBV5-1 to TRBJ1-1, with D hard to call. Germline V lookup: CDR1 SGHRS, CDR2 YFSETQ. V lost 1 base and J 5 bases, leaving 12 bases between the germline ends. This CDR3 is 14 amino acids long. CDR3 region: CASSLIAGSTEAFF. Here the CDR3 DNA reads TGCGCCAGCAGCTTGATAGCGGGGTCGACTGAAGCTTTCTTT.